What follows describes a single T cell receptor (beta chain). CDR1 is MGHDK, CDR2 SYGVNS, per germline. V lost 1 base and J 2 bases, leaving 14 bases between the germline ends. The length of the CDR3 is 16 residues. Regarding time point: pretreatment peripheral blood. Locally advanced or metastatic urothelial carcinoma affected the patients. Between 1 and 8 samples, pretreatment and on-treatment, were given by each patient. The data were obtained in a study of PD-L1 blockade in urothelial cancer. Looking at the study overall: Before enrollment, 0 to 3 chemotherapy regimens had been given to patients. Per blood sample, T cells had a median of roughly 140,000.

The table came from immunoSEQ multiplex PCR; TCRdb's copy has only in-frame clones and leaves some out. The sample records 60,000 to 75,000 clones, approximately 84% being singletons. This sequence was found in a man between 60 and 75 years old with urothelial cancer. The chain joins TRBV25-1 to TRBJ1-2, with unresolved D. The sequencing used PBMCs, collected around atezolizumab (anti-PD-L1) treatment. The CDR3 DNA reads TGTGCCAGCAGTGAATCGTTGGGAGGACCCAACTATGGCTACACCTTC. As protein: CASSESLGGPNYGYTF.